Following are 30 T cell receptor beta chains from one sample sequenced in a study of Graves' ophthalmopathy and Graves' hyperthyroidism. Amplification of TCR beta CDR3 regions used RNA transcripts. The authors performed first-round RT-PCR with HTBI primers and then a second-round multiplex PCR. TCRdb re-analysed the multiplex PCR reads in MiXCR, keeping a single row per CDR3 protein. This repertoire shows about 370,000 distinct CDR3 sequences, about 15% found once; its top ten account for roughly 2.6%. Sequenced: peripheral blood. The receptors were sampled from an adult woman with stable Graves' hyperthyroidism.

This clonotype was detected ten times or more. A read error may be the cause here, since a much bigger clone is one base away. This chain links TRBV6-1 with TRBJ1-3, with D unresolved. Trimming removed 6 bases from V and 2 bases from J, with 14 bases in between. The CDR3 is 15 residues long. Germline V gives CDR1 MNHNS, CDR2 SASEGT. The CDR3 DNA is TGTGCCAGCAGATTGCCGGTTTTCACTGGAAACACCATATATTTT. It codes for CASRLPVFTGNTIYF.

The rearrangement links TRBV6-2 or TRBV6-3 to TRBJ1-1; D is uncertain. This CDR3 region has 14 residues. CDR1 and CDR2 (germline): MNHEY, SVGEGT. V gave up 0 bases and J gave up 6 bases, with 11 bases separating them. The DNA for the CDR3 is TGTGCCAGCAGTTACTCGGCCCTTCGTCCTGAAGCTTTCTTT. Its protein is CASSYSALRPEAFF.

This clonotype was counted many times. The CDR3: CASSYMRVSSYEQYF. The DNA for the CDR3 is TGTGCCAGCAGTTACATGCGGGTAAGCTCCTACGAGCAGTACTTC. V and J are TRBV6-2 or TRBV6-3 and TRBJ2-7, with D perhaps matching TRBD2 (5 bases). Germline V lookup: CDR1 MNHEY, CDR2 SVGEGT. The CDR3 totals 15 residues. V gave up 2 bases and J gave up 0 bases, with 11 bases separating them.

This clonotype was detected many times. The J gene is TRBJ1-1, the V gene TRBV19, with 7 bases fitting TRBD1. Germline V gene lookup returns CDR1 LNHDA and CDR2 SQIVND (reference sequence). V lost 5 bases to trimming and J lost 1 base; unmatched junction nucleotides: 7. This CDR3 has 15 residues. CDR3 nucleotide sequence: TGTGCCAGTAGTGTTTGGACAGGCCAGAACACTGAAGCTTTCTTT. Amino acids: CASSVWTGQNTEAFF. Using reference TRBV19 and TRBJ1-1 for the parts outside the CDR3, the full variable domain is DGGITQSPKYLFRKEGQNVTLSCEQNLNHDAMYWYRQDPGQGLRLIYYSQIVNDFQKGDIAEGYSVSREKKESFPLTVTSAQKNPTAFYLCASSVWTGQNTEAFFGQGTRLTVV.

With regard to this clonotype: With a much larger clone just one base away, this may be a read error. The chain carries TRBV12-3 or TRBV12-4 and TRBJ1-5; TRBD1 is a possible D gene (5 bases). The CDR3 has 12 amino acids. The CDR3 loop reads CASSLGRQPRHF. The CDR3 DNA reads as TGTGCCAGCAGTTTGGGAAGACAGCCCCGGCATTTT.

The J gene is TRBJ2-5, the V gene TRBV29-1; 7 bases agree with TRBD1. The CDR3 extends over 12 amino acids. The V and J ends lost 7 bases and 4 bases, in that order; junction bases with no gene match: 6. Germline CDR1 is SQVTM and CDR2 is ANQGSEA. CDR3 in DNA: TGCAGCGGATTGACAGGGAGAGAGACCCAGTACTTC. Amino acids: CSGLTGRETQYF. Together with reference TRBV29-1 and TRBJ2-5, the CDR3 gives the full variable domain: SAVISQKPSRDICQRGTSLTIQCQVDSQVTMMFWYRQQPGQSLTLIATANQGSEATYESGFVIDKFPISRPNLTFSTLTVSNMSPEDSSIYLCSGLTGRETQYFGPGTRLLVL.

V and J are TRBV7-8 and TRBJ1-1; no definite D call. V was clipped by 2 bases and J by 1 base, with 8 bases between them. This CDR3 spans 14 amino acids. The germline V gene has CDR1 SGHVS and CDR2 FQNEAQ. This chain's CDR3 is CASSLSPSNTEAFF. In DNA, the CDR3 is TGTGCCAGCAGCTTATCCCCCTCGAACACTGAAGCTTTCTTT.

This clonotype was seen ten or more times. The chain joins TRBV29-1 to TRBJ1-2; D remains ambiguous. Germline V gene sequence: CDR1 SQVTM, CDR2 ANQGSEA. The germline V and J ends were trimmed by 3 bases and 5 bases, with 13 bases remaining between them. The CDR3 contains 13 residues. CDR3: CSVESQSLYGYTF. DNA for the CDR3: TGCAGCGTTGAGTCACAGTCCTTATATGGCTACACCTTC.

This sequence joins TRBV28 and TRBJ2-7; 7 positions agree with TRBD1. This CDR3 comprises 15 residues. Germline V CDR1 and CDR2: MDHEN, SYDVKM. V dropped 4 bases and J dropped 0; count of bases not matched to a gene: 6. The CDR3 region has the DNA TGTGCCAGCAGTTCCCCAGGGGGTAGCTCCTACGAGCAGTACTTC. Translation: CASSSPGGSSYEQYF.

This chain joins TRBV30 and TRBJ2-7; tentatively, D is TRBD1 (5 bases). Trimming shortened V by 0 bases and J by 7 bases, and 10 bases separated the two germline ends. Germline lookup yields CDR1 GTSNPN and CDR2 SVGIG (reference sequence). This CDR3 spans 12 amino acids. The DNA for the CDR3 is TGTGCCTGGAGTGTAGTGGGGCTTGAGCAGTACTTC. Protein sequence: CAWSVVGLEQYF.

This clonotype was counted ten times or more. The rearrangement links TRBV4-1 to TRBJ2-5, with 11 bases lining up with TRBD2. The CDR3 is 16 residues long. Trimming at V came to 3 bases and at J to 3 bases, leaving 6 bases not matched to a gene. From germline, CDR1 is MGHRA and CDR2 YSYEKL. The CDR3 sequence is CASSQDLLAGEETQYF. CDR3 sequence (DNA): TGCGCCAGCAGCCAGGATCTACTAGCGGGAGAAGAGACCCAGTACTTC.

In its sample, this clonotype was seen many times. The V call is TRBV20-1, the J call TRBJ1-2; D unresolved. Germline V gene lookup returns CDR1 DFQATT and CDR2 SNEGSKA (reference sequence). V was shortened by 0 bases and J by 4 bases, with 15 bases between the two germline ends. The CDR3 totals 15 residues. The CDR3 DNA is TGCAGTGCTAGAGATTCGTCAGAGAAGATCTATGGCTACACCTTC. Its protein is CSARDSSEKIYGYTF.

This clonotype occurred many times. The chain joins TRBV12-3 or TRBV12-4 to TRBJ2-7; possibly TRBD1 for D (6 bases). V was shortened by 3 bases and J by 9 bases, with 15 bases between the two germline ends. The CDR3 sequence is 13 residues long. The CDR3 loop is CASSFGHRVRQYF. CDR3 sequence (DNA): TGTGCCAGCAGTTTCGGTCACAGGGTTCGGCAGTACTTC.

This clonotype was recorded many times. This chain uses TRBV10-2 with TRBJ2-2; 10 bases line up with TRBD2. Unmatched junction bases numbered 11, after V lost 7 bases and J lost 3 bases. The CDR3 runs to 17 residues. Germline lookup yields CDR1 WSHSY and CDR2 SAAADI. The CDR3 loop reads CASMRGLAGDYTGELFF. CDR3 in DNA: TGCGCCAGCATGAGAGGGCTAGCGGGAGACTACACCGGGGAGCTGTTTTTT.

Many counts were recorded for this clonotype. The chain couples TRBV18 to TRBJ2-7; D is unclear. In germline, CDR1 is KGHSH, CDR2 LQKENI. The CDR3 spans 12 residues. V was clipped by 2 bases and J by 5 bases, with 7 bases between them. The CDR3 DNA reads as TGTGCCAGCTCACCAGGGAACCACGAGCAGTACTTC. Its protein product is CASSPGNHEQYF.

This clonotype was counted at least ten times. This chain uses TRBV7-2 with TRBJ1-2, with TRBD1 matching over 7 bases. CDR1 and CDR2 (germline): SGHTA, FQGNSA. This CDR3 has 14 residues. V lost 2 bases to trimming and J lost 4 bases; unmatched junction nucleotides: 4. CDR3 coding DNA: TGTGCCAGCAGCTTAAGCAGGGGGGTCTATGGCTACACCTTC. Protein sequence: CASSLSRGVYGYTF.

This clonotype has at least ten counts. The chain links TRBV28 to TRBJ2-2; tentatively, D is TRBD1 (7 bases). The CDR3 sequence is 15 residues long. Trimming took 5 bases from V and 0 from J, leaving 10 bases between them. The germline V gene encodes CDR1 MDHEN and CDR2 SYDVKM. The CDR3 sequence: CASSGGGPNTGELFF. CDR3 nucleotides: TGTGCCAGCAGTGGAGGGGGCCCGAACACCGGGGAGCTGTTTTTT.

The chain carries TRBV6-5 and TRBJ1-2; D gene uncertain. CDR1 is MNHEY, CDR2 SVGAGI, per germline. V was trimmed by 7 bases and J by 6 bases, leaving 15 bases between them. The CDR3 sequence is 13 residues long. Here the CDR3 reads CASNFLRENGYTF. CDR3 sequence (DNA): TGTGCCAGCAATTTCCTGCGGGAAAATGGCTACACCTTC.

This clonotype was seen more than once but under ten times. This chain links TRBV28 with TRBJ1-3, with unresolved D. Between the trimmed V and J ends, which lost 2 bases and 1 base, there was a span of 12 bases. The CDR3 length is 16 residues. Germline V lookup: CDR1 MDHEN, CDR2 SYDVKM. As DNA, the CDR3 is TGTGCCAGCAGTTTAATTGGGAGTAAATCTGGAAACACCATATATTTT. Translating it yields CASSLIGSKSGNTIYF. The complete variable domain, with remaining parts taken from reference TRBV28 and TRBJ1-3, reads DVKVTQSSRYLVKRTGEKVFLECVQDMDHENMFWYRQDPGLGLRLIYFSYDVKMKEKGDIPEGYSVSREKKERFSLILESASTNQTSMYLCASSLIGSKSGNTIYFGEGSWLTVV.

This chain joins TRBV5-1 and TRBJ2-7; 7 bases are a match to TRBD1. With V trimmed by 4 bases and J by 3 bases, 7 bases remained unmatched. CDR1 and CDR2 from the germline V gene are SGHRS and YFSETQ. The CDR3 is made up of 14 amino acids. This CDR3 is CASSPDRDRYEQYF. The CDR3 nucleotides are TGCGCCAGCAGCCCCGACAGGGATCGCTACGAGCAGTACTTC.

At least ten counts were recorded for this clonotype. This rearrangement joins TRBV6-2 or TRBV6-3 to TRBJ2-7; D is possibly TRBD1 (5 bases). With 7 bases removed from V and 3 bases from J, the gap between germline ends came to 19 bases. Germline-derived CDR1 and CDR2 are MNHEY and SVGEGT. This CDR3 region has 15 residues. Here the CDR3 reads CASTSPTTVNYEQYF. The DNA of the CDR3 is TGTGCCAGCACTTCGCCGACGACAGTTAACTACGAGCAGTACTTC.

The chain couples TRBV28 to TRBJ2-7, with TRBD2 matching over 13 bases. The V and J ends lost 6 bases and 7 bases, in that order; junction bases with no gene match: 6. The CDR3 runs 14 residues. Germline CDR1 is MDHEN and CDR2 is SYDVKM. This CDR3 reads CASRLTSGGFEQYF. CDR3 sequence (DNA): TGTGCCAGCAGACTGACTAGCGGGGGGTTTGAGCAGTACTTC.

This clonotype came up many times. This sequence joins TRBV29-1 and TRBJ1-1; unclear D gene. Germline V lookup: CDR1 SQVTM, CDR2 ANQGSEA. This CDR3 has 10 amino acids. V lost 5 bases to trimming and J lost 3 bases, with 4 bases between them. The CDR3 nucleotides read TGCAGCGTTAAATACACTGAAGCTTTCTTT. It encodes CSVKYTEAFF.

As regards this clonotype: A much larger clone differs by one base, so this may be a read error. The J gene is TRBJ1-2, the V gene TRBV7-2, with TRBD1 as a possible D gene (6 bases). CDR3 length equals 15 residues. From germline, CDR1 is SGHTA and CDR2 FQGNSA. The CDR3 spells CASSPGTSGSYGYPF. The CDR3 coding sequence is TGTGCCAGCAGCCCTGGGACATCGGGGAGCTATGGCTACCCCTTC.

In this sample, this clonotype turned up a few times. The chain joins TRBV4-1 to TRBJ2-7; TRBD2 agrees at 8 bases. V gave up 4 bases and J gave up 1 base; unmatched junction bases: 6. CDR1 and CDR2 (germline): MGHRA, YSYEKL. There are 15 residues in the CDR3. In DNA, the CDR3 is TGCGCCAGCAGCCCTAGAGCGGGGGCTTCCTACGAGCAGTACTTC. This codes for CASSPRAGASYEQYF.

This clonotype was seen many times. The V gene is TRBV6-1, the J gene TRBJ2-7; tentative D call: TRBD1 (6 bases). The germline V gene encodes CDR1 MNHNS and CDR2 SASEGT. The length of the CDR3 is 12 residues. V dropped 1 base and J dropped 6 bases, with 7 bases sitting between them. CDR3 in DNA: TGTGCCAGCAGTGAAGAAGGGGGCGAGCAGTACTTC. Amino acid sequence: CASSEEGGEQYF.

This clonotype was counted at least ten times. The chain has TRBV20-1 and TRBJ1-2, with D hard to call. Per germline, CDR1 DFQATT and CDR2 SNEGSKA (reference sequence). This CDR3 has 14 residues. Trimming stripped 5 bases from V and 3 bases from J, with 16 bases between. The CDR3 protein is CSAVTSRAHYGYTF. The CDR3 DNA reads as TGCAGTGCTGTCACAAGTAGGGCGCACTATGGCTACACCTTC.

This clonotype was detected many times. The gene calls are TRBV6-1 and TRBJ1-1; 8 bases are shared with TRBD1. Trimming at V came to 7 bases and at J to 5 bases, leaving 3 bases not matched to a gene. CDR3 length: 12 residues. Per germline, CDR1 MNHNS and CDR2 SASEGT. The CDR3 coding sequence is TGTGCCAGCAAGACAGGGGTTACTGAAGCTTTCTTT. Protein: CASKTGVTEAFF.

This clonotype was seen ten or more times. The chain couples TRBV4-2 to TRBJ1-1; D is undetermined. V lost 0 bases, J lost 0 bases, and 11 bases lay in between. This CDR3 has 16 residues. CDR1 is LGHNA, CDR2 YNFKEQ, per germline. CDR3 in amino acids: CASSQDPRPMNTEAFF. The CDR3 nucleotides read TGTGCCAGCAGCCAAGATCCCAGGCCTATGAACACTGAAGCTTTCTTT.

As regards this clonotype: A much larger clonotype is one base distant, so this may be a read error. J is TRBJ2-7 and V is TRBV5-1; no clear D. The CDR3 covers 14 residues. Trimming took 2 bases from V and 1 from J, leaving 10 bases between them. Germline loops: CDR1 SGHRS, CDR2 YFSETQ. CDR3 nucleotide sequence: TGCGCCAGCAGCTTCTTACAGACTTCCTACGAGCAGTACTTC. Protein: CASSFLQTSYEQYF.